This T cell receptor (beta chain) was captured in a study of patients and donors after allogeneic stem cell transplantation. This clonotype was counted only a few times. One entry per CDR3 protein, called by TCRdb with MiXCR from the RT-PCR reads. The repertoire has hundreds of thousands of distinct CDR3 sequences, more than 15% of them found once; the top ten carry 7% to 7.5%. Germline values: CDR1 KGHDR, CDR2 SFDVKD. The CDR3 has 16 residues. Unmatched junction bases numbered 5, after V lost 4 bases and J lost 1 base. This clonotype was sampled from a human donor who was either an allogeneic HSCT recipient or a stem cell or donor lymphocyte infusion donor (not recorded which). It is not recorded whose cells these are; they may come from a transplant donor. Sequencing input: blood, either unsorted or a sorted T cell fraction (not recorded which). J is TRBJ1-1 and V is TRBV24-1; 10 bases align to TRBD1. The CDR3 sequence: CATSESDRGPNTEAFF. The DNA of the CDR3 is TGTGCCACCAGTGAGTCCGACAGGGGGCCGAACACTGAAGCTTTCTTT.